This T cell receptor beta chain was sequenced in a study of regulatory T cells in long-lasting Graves disease. This clonotype was counted at least ten times. As yet, its antigen is unknown. Germline CDR1 reads LNHNV; CDR2 reads YYDKDF (reference sequence). The CDR3 length is 15 residues. V was pared by 1 base and J by 8 bases, with 14 bases between. Investigators prepared the TCR beta libraries by applying iRepertoire HTBI primers and Arm-PCR of CDR3 regions. TCRdb reanalysed the multiplex PCR reads using MiXCR and keeps one entry per CDR3 protein. The sample carries a few hundred thousand distinct CDR3 sequences, 10% to 15% recorded once. Study findings and constraints: The study found TRBV28, TRBJ1-2 and TRBJ2-5 favored in persistent disease. Newly diagnosed patients shared 1,000 or so public clonotypes; persistent patients shared around 2,500.

Indicated time point: newly diagnosed GD, antithyroid drugs for less than 3 months. Making the TCR library involved RNA that had been extracted from PBMCs. Another study also made use of these data, one on T cells in Graves' hyperthyroidism and ophthalmopathy. Turning to that study: Blood also carried most thyroid clonotypes expanded above 0.001.

The sequenced sample was peripheral blood mononuclear cells (PBMCs), obtained at new diagnosis, from a patient treated with antithyroid drugs. The TCR sequence derives from a woman under 30 with Graves disease. The V and J genes are TRBV15 and TRBJ1-4, with D uncertain. The CDR3 reads CATSRVIELYEKLFF. The DNA for the CDR3 is TGTGCCACCAGCAGAGTAATCGAGCTCTACGAAAAACTGTTTTTT.